This T cell receptor (beta chain) was captured by sequencing in a study of blood T cells in healthy people across ages. General study points: Among T cells, TCR beta diversity per million cells dropped roughly linearly as age rose.

For this clonotype: Antigen: not known.

Alongside a J-beta primer mix, a sample-barcoded 5' primer served in a second PCR lasting 7 to 11 cycles. MiXCR, run by TCRdb on the 5' RACE reads, gives a single entry per CDR3 protein. The sample yields 800,000 or so distinct CDR3 sequences, around 62% seen once. From germline, CDR1 is SGHRS and CDR2 YFSETQ. V shed 4 bases, J shed 5 bases, and the junction held 9 bases outside the gene matches. There are 14 residues in the CDR3. The sequenced sample was blood. V usage is TRBV5-1 and J usage is TRBJ2-7; the match to TRBD2 covers 7 bases. The receptor's source is a man aged 30 to 39 in good health. The CDR3, as DNA: TGCGCCAGCAGCCTCGGGGGGTATGCTGACGAGCAGTACTTC. It yields the protein CASSLGGYADEQYF.